This TCR beta chain was profiled in a study of radiation and T cells in renal cell carcinoma. Findings and caveats of the study: Sampling covered only roughly 0.91 g of each tumor. Dominant CDR3 motifs occupied more repertoire in irradiated than control tumors.

Treatment given: treatment-naive control, cytoreductive nephrectomy. Control samples are tumors resected by cytoreductive nephrectomy without prior radiation. The tumor was a clear cell renal cell carcinoma. Clones were read by immunoSEQ multiplex PCR, and TCRdb kept only the in-frame ones, dropping some. The sample has about 5,600 clones, around 65% seen once. In its sample, this clone was seen a few times. Its matching antigen is unknown. This CDR3 region has 15 residues. Germline values: CDR1 SEHNR, CDR2 FQNEAQ (reference sequence). The ends lost 3 bases at V and 6 bases at J; junction bases unmatched: 6.

The receptor's source is a human donor with renal cell carcinoma. The sequencing here drew on tumor tissue, taken from a patient whose treatment was nephrectomy without radiotherapy. This sequence joins TRBV7-9 and TRBJ2-1, with 9 bases aligning to TRBD2. The CDR3 here is CASSLAGGGSNEQFF. For the CDR3, the DNA is TGTGCCAGCAGCTTGGCGGGAGGGGGATCCAATGAGCAGTTCTTC.